This is a list of T cell receptor beta chains from one sample in a study of cytomegalovirus exposure and HLA in healthy donors. TCRdb's table, derived via immunoSEQ multiplex PCR, lists solely in-frame clones and lacks some. In the table there are approximately 70,000 clones, 85% to 95% of which are singletons. Sequenced material: PBMCs. These receptors originate from a woman aged 18 to 35 in good health and CMV-seronegative. Both conserved end residues are trimmed from each CDR3. The order of the fields is V gene, J gene, CDR3 protein.

v_gene: TRBV7-6; j_gene: TRBJ2-2; CDR3aa: ASSLAGQGSGELF
v_gene: TRBV6-1; j_gene: TRBJ2-1; CDR3aa: ASRNPGLLVHEQF
v_gene: TRBV21-1; j_gene: TRBJ1-2; CDR3aa: ASSKDGFRSYGYT
v_gene: TRBV18; j_gene: TRBJ2-2; CDR3aa: ASSEGLAGNTGELF
v_gene: TRBV30; j_gene: TRBJ1-4; CDR3aa: AWSWGSGEKLF
v_gene: TRBV19; j_gene: TRBJ2-7; CDR3aa: ASSPGTGPYEQY
v_gene: TRBV19; j_gene: TRBJ2-7; CDR3aa: ASSMVRSYEQY
v_gene: TRBV7-2; j_gene: TRBJ2-7; CDR3aa: ASIRTGPFSYEQY
v_gene: TRBV5-5; j_gene: TRBJ1-5; CDR3aa: ASSLVQGSNQPQH
v_gene: TRBV6-1; j_gene: TRBJ1-3; CDR3aa: ASSESTGATGNTIY
v_gene: TRBV27; j_gene: TRBJ1-2; CDR3aa: ASSLSGGSDGYT
v_gene: TRBV6-5; j_gene: TRBJ1-6; CDR3aa: ASRGRQNSPLH
v_gene: TRBV5-4; j_gene: TRBJ2-5; CDR3aa: ASSLGLAGSQETQY
v_gene: TRBV2; j_gene: TRBJ1-1; CDR3aa: ASSPGWSTEAF
v_gene: TRBV6-5; j_gene: TRBJ2-7; CDR3aa: ASSYSSGGAYEQY
v_gene: TRBV7-9; j_gene: TRBJ2-7; CDR3aa: ASSGSSGGFR